This T cell receptor beta chain was identified during a study of T cell repertoires in cytomegalovirus infection. Study-wide results and limits: HLA-C-restricted CMV-specific TCR beta clonotypes were dominant in the ex vivo response.

In regard to this clonotype: Its specificity is unknown.

Trimming pared 2 bases from V and 5 bases from J, leaving 7 bases between. The CDR3 consists of 13 residues. The germline V gene has CDR1 SGHVS and CDR2 FQNEAQ. TCRdb re-called the reads with MiXCR, one entry per CDR3 protein. The repertoire holds around 200,000 distinct CDR3 sequences, with about 39% as singletons. The sample was CD8+ T cells from cultured PBMCs, taken from culture after CMV antigen stimulation. The chain recombines TRBV7-8 with TRBJ2-1; unclear D gene. This clonotype was sampled from a human donor in good health (CMV status not recorded). Some clones in this sample may be carry-over from other donors' samples. Written as DNA, the CDR3 is TGTGCCAGCAGCTTAAACATCAACAATGAGCAGTTCTTC. Its protein product is CASSLNINNEQFF.